This T cell receptor beta chain was found in a study of T cells in Graves' hyperthyroidism and ophthalmopathy. This clonotype has at least ten counts. CDR3 length: 13 residues. CDR1 is MDHEN, CDR2 SYDVKM, per germline. V gave up 8 bases and J gave up 9 bases; unmatched junction bases: 12. Researchers took RNA transcripts and amplified the TCR beta CDR3 regions from them. The TCR CDR3 was amplified in a first-round RT-PCR using the HTBI primer set. TCRdb re-called the multiplex PCR reads through MiXCR, storing one row per CDR3 protein. The data contain about 690,000 distinct CDR3 sequences, 17% of them singletons.

This receptor was identified in a man in his fifties with Graves' hyperthyroidism. This chain uses TRBV28 with TRBJ2-7; 8 nucleotides agree with TRBD2. Sequenced: blood. The CDR3 protein is CASQTSGTLGQYF. The CDR3 nucleotides read TGTGCCAGCCAAACTAGCGGTACCTTAGGGCAGTACTTC.